The clone carrying this TCR beta chain has just one count. V was trimmed by 5 bases and J by 6 bases, leaving 12 bases between them. CDR3 length: 13 amino acids. Germline V lookup: CDR1 MRHNA, CDR2 SNTAGT. Sequenced by immunoSEQ multiplex PCR; TCRdb stores in-frame clones only, minus some. The data show about 66,000 clones, around nine tenths seen once. These data come from a study of T cell changes during pregnancy in multiple sclerosis. The chain links TRBV6-4 to TRBJ2-3; D gene uncertain. The sequenced sample was CD8+ T cells from peripheral blood mononuclear cells, obtained before pregnancy. The receptor comes from a female donor with multiple sclerosis, enrolled in a pregnancy study. The CDR3 region is CASSLWPVDTQYF. CDR3 nucleotide sequence: TGTGCCAGCAGTCTCTGGCCCGTTGATACGCAGTATTTT.